Shown below are 27 T cell receptor beta chains from a single sample sequenced in a study of cytomegalovirus exposure and HLA in healthy donors. Primers included in the PCR were 60 Vbeta and 13 Jbeta primers. TCRdb's table, derived via immunoSEQ multiplex PCR, lists solely in-frame clones and lacks some. This table has approximately 92,000 clones, roughly 80% appearing once. The sequencing sample was made of PBMCs. The receptors shown here come from a girl aged 2 to 10 in good health and CMV-seropositive.

The rearrangement joins TRBV9 to TRBJ2-3, with D possibly matching TRBD2 (7 bases). The V end lost 4 bases, the J end lost 9 bases, and 15 bases lay between the germline ends. Germline loops: CDR1 SGDLS, CDR2 YYNGEE. The CDR3 contains 13 residues. The CDR3 DNA follows: TGTGCCAGCAGCCCCCGAGGGGGGGAAACGCAGTATTTT. This codes for CASSPRGGETQYF.

The chain is built from TRBV5-1 and TRBJ1-2, with D maybe TRBD1 (5 bases). This CDR3 region has 13 residues. Germline V gives CDR1 SGHRS, CDR2 YFSETQ. The V end lost 0 bases, the J end lost 4 bases, and 7 bases lay between the germline ends. This CDR3 reads CASSLVGGYGYTF. In DNA, the CDR3 is TGCGCCAGCAGCTTGGTCGGGGGCTATGGCTACACCTTC.

The V call is TRBV19, the J call TRBJ2-1; 7 bases are shared with TRBD1. Per the germline V gene, CDR1 is LNHDA and CDR2 is SQIVND (reference sequence). V gave up 6 bases and J gave up 7 bases; unmatched junction bases: 12. The CDR3 extends over 15 amino acids. CDR3 protein: CASSKTGLVENEQFF. CDR3 in DNA: TGTGCCAGTAGCAAGACAGGGCTAGTTGAGAATGAGCAGTTCTTC.

The J gene is TRBJ1-1, the V gene TRBV28; 10 nucleotides line up with TRBD1. Germline assignment: CDR1 MDHEN and CDR2 SYDVKM. The CDR3 length is 15 residues. V shed 4 bases, J shed 4 bases, and the junction held 6 bases outside the gene matches. CDR3 nucleotides: TGTGCCAGCAGTTCCTTGGGACAGGGGCGCACTGAAGCTTTCTTT. This sequence encodes CASSSLGQGRTEAFF.

V usage is TRBV4-1 and J usage is TRBJ2-3, with 11 bases lining up with TRBD1. The germline V gene encodes CDR1 MGHRA and CDR2 YSYEKL. The ends lost 4 bases at V and 5 bases at J; junction bases unmatched: 5. The CDR3 is 15 amino acids. CDR3 region: CASSRRDRGEDTQYF. The CDR3, as DNA: TGCGCCAGCAGCCGACGGGACAGGGGGGAAGATACGCAGTATTTT.

The genes are TRBV27 and TRBJ2-7; no firm D call. The germline V gene has CDR1 MNHEY and CDR2 SMNVEV (reference sequence). This CDR3 region has 13 residues. Trimming stripped 6 bases from V and 4 bases from J, with 13 bases between. As DNA, the CDR3 is TGTGCCAGCAGAAAGCGTACTCCTTACGAGCAGTACTTC. It encodes CASRKRTPYEQYF.

The gene calls are TRBV6-5 and TRBJ1-1; TRBD1 matches at 10 bases. The length of the CDR3 is 15 residues. Trimming at V came to 8 bases and at J to 4 bases, leaving 10 bases not matched to a gene. The germline V gene has CDR1 MNHEY and CDR2 SVGAGI. CDR3 nucleotides: TGTGCCAGCCGCCCGTCCGGGACAGGGGCCACTGAAGCTTTCTTT. Encoded protein: CASRPSGTGATEAFF.

The chain employs TRBV6-1 and TRBJ1-4; no clear D gene. CDR3 length equals 14 residues. Trimming removed 4 bases from V and 2 bases from J, with 8 bases in between. CDR1 is MNHNS, CDR2 SASEGT, per germline. CDR3 amino acids: CASSVVETNEKLFF. The CDR3 coding sequence is TGTGCCAGCAGTGTCGTTGAGACTAATGAAAAACTGTTTTTT.

The chain joins TRBV28 to TRBJ1-1, with a weak D call TRBD1 (5 bases). The germline V gene encodes CDR1 MDHEN and CDR2 SYDVKM. The V end lost 6 bases, the J end lost 1 base, and 9 bases lay between the germline ends. The CDR3 is 13 residues long. The CDR3 DNA reads TGTGCCAGCAGCCCAGGGTGGAACACTGAAGCTTTCTTT. This encodes CASSPGWNTEAFF. The full variable domain, completed using reference TRBV28 and TRBJ1-1, is DVKVTQSSRYLVKRTGEKVFLECVQDMDHENMFWYRQDPGLGLRLIYFSYDVKMKEKGDIPEGYSVSREKKERFSLILESASTNQTSMYLCASSPGWNTEAFFGQGTRLTVV.

The V gene is TRBV28, the J gene TRBJ2-1; 13 bases match TRBD2. CDR1 MDHEN and CDR2 SYDVKM come from the germline V gene. With V trimmed by 6 bases and J by 0 bases, 11 bases remained unmatched. CDR3 length: 19 residues. The CDR3 loop reads CASSRGLAGVGGSYNEQFF. The CDR3 region has the DNA TGTGCCAGCAGCCGCGGACTAGCGGGAGTCGGGGGCTCCTACAATGAGCAGTTCTTC.

The rearrangement links TRBV27 to TRBJ1-1; D is unresolved. Germline loops: CDR1 MNHEY, CDR2 SMNVEV (reference sequence). Trimming cost V 0 bases and J 3 bases, with 23 bases left between them. The CDR3 is 19 amino acids. The CDR3 DNA reads as TGTGCCAGCAGTTTATCACCTCCGGGAGAGGCTCGGCAGTACACTGAAGCTTTCTTT. Its protein is CASSLSPPGEARQYTEAFF.

The chain uses TRBV6-5 and TRBJ2-5; 7 positions match TRBD2. Germline CDR1 and CDR2: MNHEY and SVGAGI. J was trimmed by 4 bases and V by 6 bases; bases with no gene match: 5. The CDR3 has 13 residues. The CDR3 loop reads CASRPGGVETQYF. The CDR3 DNA reads as TGTGCCAGCAGACCTGGGGGGGTAGAGACCCAGTACTTC.

V and J are TRBV6-1 and TRBJ2-7, with D possibly being TRBD2 (5 bases). Germline-derived CDR1 and CDR2 are MNHNS and SASEGT. CDR3 length: 16 amino acids. V was pared by 1 base and J by 1 base, with 14 bases between. As DNA, the CDR3 is TGTGCCAGCAGTGAAGAAGCAGCGGACTCTTCCTACGAGCAGTACTTC. Its translation is CASSEEAADSSYEQYF.

This chain uses TRBV4-3 with TRBJ1-1; D uncertain. V gave up 2 bases and J gave up 1 base, with 11 bases separating them. The CDR3 spans 15 residues. CDR1 is LGHNA and CDR2 is YSLEER in the germline V gene. The CDR3 coding sequence is TGCGCCAGCAGCCAAACGATGGGCACGAACACTGAAGCTTTCTTT. Protein: CASSQTMGTNTEAFF.

The chain combines TRBV5-6 with TRBJ2-3, with D perhaps TRBD2 (5 bases). The length of the CDR3 is 15 residues. V lost 1 base and J lost 1, with 10 bases in between. The germline V gene has CDR1 SGHDT and CDR2 YYEEEE. In DNA form, the CDR3 reads TGTGCCAGCAGCTTGCCGGGGTTCGGCACAGATACGCAGTATTTT. As protein: CASSLPGFGTDTQYF.

This chain joins TRBV10-1 and TRBJ2-5; 7 bases map to TRBD2. Germline assignment: CDR1 WNHNN and CDR2 SYGVQD (reference sequence). V gave up 2 bases and J gave up 3 bases; unmatched junction bases: 15. The CDR3 spans 18 residues. In DNA, the CDR3 is TGCGCCAGCAGTGAGGGCCTTATTAGCGGGCACGAAGAAGAGACCCAGTACTTC. Amino acids: CASSEGLISGHEEETQYF.

The chain has TRBV28 and TRBJ1-2; possible D gene TRBD1, 6 bases. This CDR3 has 15 residues. Germline lookup yields CDR1 MDHEN and CDR2 SYDVKM. The CDR3 nucleotides are TGTGCGAGCGGGGCGGGCATAGGACAGAGCTATGGCTACACCTTC. Protein: CASGAGIGQSYGYTF.

This clone turned up a few times. The chain employs TRBV15 and TRBJ2-5; a weak D match, TRBD2 (5 bases). Trimming left V 3 bases short and J 3 bases short, with 11 bases between. The CDR3 has 14 residues. Germline V gene data show CDR1 as LNHNV and CDR2 as YYDKDF (reference sequence). The CDR3 bases are TGTGCCACCAGCAGGCAAGCGGAGGAAGAGACCCAGTACTTC. Translating it yields CATSRQAEEETQYF.

The CDR3 DNA reads TGTGCCTGGAGTGTACTACCAAAATACGATACGCAGTATTTT. Its protein product is CAWSVLPKYDTQYF. This sequence joins TRBV30 and TRBJ2-3; D is unresolved. The CDR3 runs 14 residues. The germline CDR1 and CDR2 sequences are GTSNPN and SVGIG (reference sequence). V was shortened by 0 bases and J by 6 bases, with 13 bases between the two germline ends.

This clone was found a few times. The genes are TRBV6-1 and TRBJ2-5, with TRBD1 matching 12 bases. The last part of the DNA fits TRBJ2-7 better; the J call may be wrong. Per germline, CDR1 MNHNS and CDR2 SASEGT. The CDR3 totals 14 residues. The CDR3 region is CASTPGQGADEQYF. The CDR3 region has the DNA TGTGCCAGTACACCGGGACAGGGGGCCGACGAGCAGTACTTC.

The CDR3, as DNA: TGTGCCAGCAGCGTAGACCCCGGGGGGGAACGCGAGCAGTACTTC. It yields the protein CASSVDPGGEREQYF. V usage is TRBV9 and J usage is TRBJ2-7, with 8 bases identical to TRBD2. Germline values: CDR1 SGDLS, CDR2 YYNGEE. CDR3 length: 15 residues. The V gene end was trimmed by 0 bases and the J gene end by 6 bases; junction bases not matched to a gene: 8.

The rearrangement links TRBV6-4 to TRBJ2-3, with a possible D match to TRBD1 (6 bases). Germline lookup yields CDR1 MRHNA and CDR2 SNTAGT. This CDR3 comprises 17 residues. V was trimmed by 6 bases and J by 2 bases, leaving 21 bases between them. CDR3 residues: CASSRTPPGTYTDTQYF. CDR3 nucleotides: TGTGCCAGCAGCCGCACACCCCCCGGGACATACACAGATACGCAGTATTTT.

The rearrangement uses TRBV5-4 and TRBJ2-7; 13 nucleotides line up with TRBD2. The junction had 7 bases not matched to a gene; V was cut back by 4 bases and J by 0 bases. The CDR3 covers 17 residues. From germline, CDR1 is SGHNT and CDR2 YYREEE (reference sequence). The DNA for the CDR3 is TGTGCCAGCAGCGTTGGACTAGCGGGAGAGCTCTCCTACGAGCAGTACTTC. Its translation: CASSVGLAGELSYEQYF.

This chain connects TRBV4-2 to TRBJ2-7; no definite D call. Trimming took off 1 base at V and 1 base at J, with 5 bases between the two ends. The CDR3 is made up of 13 amino acids. Germline CDR1 and CDR2: LGHNA and YNFKEQ. The CDR3 protein is CASSQVASYEQYF. DNA for the CDR3: TGTGCCAGCAGCCAAGTTGCGTCCTACGAGCAGTACTTC.

The chain uses TRBV5-1 and TRBJ1-2, with no clear D. This CDR3 is 13 amino acids long. V lost 1 base to trimming and J lost 6 bases, with 10 bases between them. Germline CDR1 is SGHRS and CDR2 is YFSETQ. The CDR3 DNA reads TGCGCCAGCAGCTTGTCATACGGGGATGGCTACACCTTC. Translating gives CASSLSYGDGYTF.

The chain couples TRBV4-3 to TRBJ2-3; TRBD2 agrees at 13 bases. CDR3 length: 17 amino acids. V lost 4 bases to trimming and J lost 4 bases; unmatched junction nucleotides: 8. Germline V gene data show CDR1 as LGHNA and CDR2 as YSLEER. CDR3 sequence: CASSLGRTSGRADTQYF. CDR3 sequence (DNA): TGCGCCAGCAGCCTCGGAAGGACTAGCGGGAGAGCAGATACGCAGTATTTT.

This chain links TRBV11-3 with TRBJ2-1, with 8 bases lining up with TRBD2. The CDR3 runs 17 residues. Losses at the gene ends were 4 bases for V and 5 bases for J; bases not matched to a gene: 13. CDR1 and CDR2 from the germline V gene are SGHNT and YENEEA. CDR3 region: CASSSTSGFTGNNEQFF. DNA for the CDR3: TGTGCCAGCAGCTCTACTAGCGGATTCACGGGAAACAATGAGCAGTTCTTC. The full variable domain, completed using reference TRBV11-3 and TRBJ2-1, is EAGVVQSPRYKIIEKKQPVAFWCNPISGHNTLYWYLQNLGQGPELLIRYENEEAVDDSQLPKDRFSAERLKGVDSTLKIQPAELGDSAVYLCASSSTSGFTGNNEQFFGPGTRLTVL.